These 13 T cell receptor beta chains were sequenced from one sample in a study of blood T cell repertoires in COVID-19. Clones were read by immunoSEQ multiplex PCR, and TCRdb kept only the in-frame ones, dropping some. The table lists about 190,000 clones, less than 80% of them singletons. The sample comprised peripheral blood. These receptors came from a man in his forties or fifties who had recovered from COVID-19.

This clone was seen just once. The V and J genes are TRBV5-8 and TRBJ1-5, with a tentative D call TRBD1 (6 bases). Germline loops: CDR1 SGHTS, CDR2 YDEGEE. The ends were cut back, 1 base at V and 2 bases at J, with 19 bases in the middle. CDR3 size: 18 residues. CDR3 region: CASSLSQGTAGGNQPQHF. CDR3 nucleotides: TGTGCCAGCAGCTTGTCTCAGGGGACGGCCGGCGGCAATCAGCCCCAGCATTTT.

J is TRBJ2-5 and V is TRBV15; D gene unclear. Trimming pared 4 bases from V and 4 bases from J, leaving 4 bases between. This CDR3 comprises 11 residues. From germline, CDR1 is LNHNV and CDR2 YYDKDF (reference sequence). CDR3 DNA sequence: TGTGCCACCAGCAATAGAGAGACCCAGTACTTC. Amino acid sequence: CATSNRETQYF.

This clone was detected once. This chain connects TRBV11-2 to TRBJ2-5; TRBD2 matches 16 bases. J was trimmed by 5 bases and V by 5 bases; bases with no gene match: 14. The CDR3 runs 19 residues. Germline V lookup: CDR1 SGHAT, CDR2 FQNNGV. The CDR3 DNA is TGTGCCAGCAGCCGAACCCCGGGACTAGCGGGAGGGCCAACGGAGACCCAGTACTTC. Protein sequence: CASSRTPGLAGGPTETQYF.

The J gene is TRBJ2-1, the V gene TRBV20-1, with 10 bases matching TRBD2. The CDR3 is made up of 16 amino acids. Germline CDR1 and CDR2: DFQATT and SNEGSKA (reference sequence). V dropped 3 bases and J dropped 3; count of bases not matched to a gene: 8. The CDR3 sequence is CSASAPAGGFYNEQFF. CDR3 sequence (DNA): TGCAGTGCTAGTGCTCCAGCGGGAGGGTTCTACAATGAGCAGTTCTTC.

This rearrangement joins TRBV11-2 to TRBJ2-1; 8 nucleotides match TRBD1. V lost 5 bases to trimming and J lost 5 bases; unmatched junction nucleotides: 11. The CDR3 contains 16 residues. CDR1 and CDR2 from the germline V gene are SGHAT and FQNNGV. The CDR3 loop reads CASSLRTGRIDNEQFF. The CDR3 bases are TGTGCCAGCAGCCTCCGGACAGGGCGGATTGACAATGAGCAGTTCTTC. Looking up the rest from reference TRBV11-2 and TRBJ2-1 gives the full variable domain: EAGVAQSPRYKIIEKRQSVAFWCNPISGHATLYWYQQILGQGPKLLIQFQNNGVVDDSQLPKDRFSAERLKGVDSTLKIQPAKLEDSAVYLCASSLRTGRIDNEQFFGPGTRLTVL.

Note on this clone: Germline is not matched at one junction end, which may reflect a read error. This sequence joins TRBV23-1 and TRBJ1-1; the match to TRBD1 covers 9 bases. TRBV23-1 is an open reading frame whose function is uncertain. The CDR3 runs 18 residues. The CDR3 here is CASRQFTTSGQGNTEAFF. In DNA, the CDR3 is TGCGCCAGCAGGCAATTTACTACCTCGGGACAGGGTAACACTGAAGCTTTCTTT.

This chain links TRBV5-5 with TRBJ1-2; TRBD1 agrees at 9 bases. This CDR3 comprises 19 residues. Germline V gene data show CDR1 as SGHKS and CDR2 as YYEKEE (reference sequence). The V gene end was trimmed by 0 bases and the J gene end by 6 bases; junction bases not matched to a gene: 18. Here the CDR3 reads CASSLGHGTGYFMIDGYTF. CDR3 bases: TGTGCCAGCAGCTTGGGGCACGGGACAGGGTATTTTATGATCGATGGCTACACCTTC.

This clone appeared once. This sequence joins TRBV6-5 and TRBJ1-3, with D perhaps matching TRBD1 (5 bases). Trimming left V 6 bases short and J 4 bases short, with 16 bases between. The CDR3 spans 15 residues. CDR1 and CDR2 (germline): MNHEY, SVGAGI. The CDR3 nucleotides are TGTGCCAGCAGCTGGGGGACTAGTGCCGGAAACACCATATATTTT. It codes for CASSWGTSAGNTIYF.

This chain connects TRBV19 to TRBJ2-1, with 9 bases matching TRBD1. The J segment lost 0 bases and the V segment lost 0 bases, leaving 9 bases of the junction unmatched. CDR3 length: 19 residues. Germline lookup yields CDR1 LNHDA and CDR2 SQIVND (reference sequence). CDR3 protein: CASSIDRTGVPSSYNEQFF. The CDR3 region has the DNA TGTGCCAGTAGTATAGACCGGACAGGGGTCCCCAGCTCCTACAATGAGCAGTTCTTC. The whole variable domain, remainder taken from reference TRBV19 and TRBJ2-1, is DGGITQSPKYLFRKEGQNVTLSCEQNLNHDAMYWYRQDPGQGLRLIYYSQIVNDFQKGDIAEGYSVSREKKESFPLTVTSAQKNPTAFYLCASSIDRTGVPSSYNEQFFGPGTRLTVL.

The chain links TRBV3-1 (or the pseudogene TRBV3-2) to TRBJ2-1; 8 nucleotides line up with TRBD2. CDR1 and CDR2 from the germline V gene are LGHDT and YNNKEL (reference sequence). CDR3 size: 17 residues. Unmatched junction bases numbered 10, after V lost 0 bases and J lost 6 bases. CDR3 loop: CASSQDRTGGRANEQFF. The CDR3 coding sequence is TGTGCCAGCAGCCAAGATCGGACGGGAGGGAGGGCCAATGAGCAGTTCTTC.

The chain has TRBV7-9 and TRBJ1-1; unclear D gene. V shed 4 bases and J shed 9 bases, with 12 bases lying between them. The length of the CDR3 is 12 residues. In germline, CDR1 is SEHNR, CDR2 FQNEAQ (reference sequence). This chain's CDR3 is CASSSAGWQAFF. The CDR3 nucleotides read TGTGCCAGCAGCTCCGCGGGGTGGCAAGCTTTCTTT.

The chain recombines TRBV30 with TRBJ1-3; no clear D gene. Germline CDR1 and CDR2: GTSNPN and SVGIG (reference sequence). The CDR3 runs 12 residues. V gave up 2 bases and J gave up 4 bases, with 6 bases separating them. The CDR3 bases are TGTGCCTGGAGTTCCAGAGGAAACACCATATATTTT. This encodes CAWSSRGNTIYF.

Many counts were recorded for this clone. V is TRBV6-5 and J is TRBJ2-7, with D tentatively TRBD1 (6 bases). Germline CDR1 is MNHEY and CDR2 is SVGAGI. V was trimmed by 5 bases and J by 5 bases, leaving 16 bases between them. This CDR3 spans 14 amino acids. The CDR3: CASSTGYRWDEQYF. The CDR3 DNA is TGTGCCAGCAGTACAGGGTACCGCTGGGACGAGCAGTACTTC.